This T cell receptor (beta chain) was sequenced during a study of T cell responses to AZD1222 COVID-19 vaccine. Sequencing used immunoSEQ multiplex PCR; TCRdb keeps in-frame clones, though not all of them. The profile shows some 110,000 clones, about 86% of them singletons. CDR3 length: 13 residues. CDR1 is ENHRY and CDR2 is SYGVKD in the germline V gene. Between the trimmed V and J ends, which lost 6 bases and 0 bases, there was a span of 9 bases. Sequenced material: peripheral blood, taken 28 days after the second AZD1222 dose. The TCR sequence derives from an adult who received the AZD1222 COVID-19 vaccine. This chain uses TRBV10-3 with TRBJ2-7; the D is unclear. CDR3 nucleotides: TGTGCCATCAGCCCGACGGACTCCTACGAGCAGTACTTC. Amino acid sequence: CAISPTDSYEQYF.